The entry below describes one TCR beta chain. Its target is unknown. The sample belongs to a study of T cell responses to AZD1222 COVID-19 vaccine. Notes on the study in general: In the spike-specific TCR repertoire, nearly half reportedly target unmutated variant regions. Baseline seropositivity occurred in only a handful of AZD1222 recipients.

Clones were read by immunoSEQ multiplex PCR, and TCRdb kept only the in-frame ones, dropping some. This table holds about 180,000 clones, 85% to 90% found once. Trimming left V 5 bases short and J 4 bases short, with 9 bases between. Germline V gene sequence: CDR1 SGHTA, CDR2 FQGTGA. This CDR3 comprises 13 residues. The sequence derives from an adult in good health. Sequences were derived from peripheral blood, sampled on day 0 of AZD1222 vaccination. The rearrangement joins TRBV7-3 to TRBJ2-1; the D gene is possibly TRBD1 (5 bases). The CDR3 spells CASSPRGYNEQFF. The CDR3 region has the DNA TGTGCCAGCAGCCCTAGGGGATACAATGAGCAGTTCTTC.